This T cell receptor beta chain was observed in a study of type 1 and type 2 diabetes patients. Across the study: Donors were type 1 diabetes, type 2 diabetes, or nondiabetic controls. Study conclusions and caveats: Between type 2 diabetes and control samples, V and J usage averaged roughly 0.97 correlation. Both CD4+ and CD8+ type 2 diabetes repertoires showed significantly higher diversity than type 1.

Genomic DNA was the PCR template. Multiplex PCR with 30 forward and 13 reverse primers amplified the TCR beta CDR3. TCRdb passed the multiplex PCR reads through MiXCR, listing each CDR3 protein once. In the table there are some 250,000 distinct CDR3 sequences, approximately 45% of which are singletons. All diabetic donors were classified as either type 1 or type 2 diabetes. With regard to this clonotype: What it recognizes is unknown.

This clonotype was obtained from a man between 18 and 35 years old with type 2 diabetes. The sequenced sample was peripheral blood mononuclear cells (PBMCs).

DNA of the CDR3: TGTGCCAGCAGCTTAGCGACCGGGACAGGGGGTCTGTTGAGAACTGAAGCTTTCTTT. Its protein is CASSLATGTGGLLRTEAFF. The chain has TRBV7-2 and TRBJ1-1, with TRBD1 identical over 11 bases. V shed 0 bases and J 5 bases; nucleotides not matched to a gene: 14. Germline CDR1 is SGHTA and CDR2 is FQGNSA. The CDR3 length is 19 residues.